The 6 T cell receptor beta chains reported below all come from one sample, sequenced in a study of control samples from healthy donors and cancer patients. Sequenced by immunoSEQ multiplex PCR; TCRdb stores in-frame clones only, minus some. This table holds about 180,000 clones, roughly 90% found once. The sequencing input was blood. Receptor source: a woman in her forties or fifties in good health.

There are a few counts of this clone. The V gene is TRBV28, the J gene TRBJ2-7; D unclear. Germline V gene lookup returns CDR1 MDHEN and CDR2 SYDVKM. This CDR3 is 14 amino acids long. V lost 6 bases, J lost 5 bases, and 17 bases lay in between. CDR3 sequence reads: CASRPLRVPHEQYF. DNA for the CDR3: TGTGCCAGCAGACCTCTACGGGTTCCCCACGAGCAGTACTTC.

This rearrangement joins TRBV10-3 to TRBJ1-1; the match to TRBD1 covers 9 bases. The length of the CDR3 is 15 residues. V shed 6 bases, J shed 0 bases, and the junction held 5 bases outside the gene matches. Germline V gives CDR1 ENHRY, CDR2 SYGVKD. The CDR3 sequence is CAISSGTGMNTEAFF. The CDR3, as DNA: TGTGCCATCAGCTCCGGGACAGGGATGAACACTGAAGCTTTCTTT.

V is TRBV19 and J is TRBJ1-2; D not resolved. V was shortened by 1 base and J by 3 bases, with 6 bases between the two germline ends. This CDR3 region has 13 residues. In germline, CDR1 is LNHDA, CDR2 SQIVND (reference sequence). The CDR3 sequence: CASSIVTDYGYTF. CDR3 in DNA: TGTGCCAGTAGTATAGTCACAGACTATGGCTACACCTTC.

The rearrangement joins TRBV30 to TRBJ1-4, with D possibly matching TRBD1 (5 bases). The CDR3 runs 16 residues. Trimming removed 3 bases at V and 0 bases at J, with 14 bases between. Looked up from germline, CDR1 is GTSNPN and CDR2 is SVGIG (reference sequence). The CDR3 coding sequence is TGTGCCTGGAGCCAGGGCGTTGTCACAACTAATGAAAAACTGTTTTTT. This codes for CAWSQGVVTTNEKLFF. The full variable domain, with the rest looked up from reference TRBV30 and TRBJ1-4, is SQTIHQWPATLVQPVGSPLSLECTVEGTSNPNLYWYRQAAGRGLQLLFYSVGIGQISSEVPQNLSASRPQDRQFILSSKKLLLSDSGFYLCAWSQGVVTTNEKLFFGSGTQLSVL.

In this sample, this clone turned up a few times. The V and J genes are TRBV28 and TRBJ1-5; no clear D. CDR3 length: 12 residues. V was cut by 3 bases and J by 5 bases, with 5 bases left in between. Germline CDR1 reads MDHEN; CDR2 reads SYDVKM. The CDR3 DNA reads TGTGCCAGCAGTTTGGGGTATCAGCCCCAGCATTTT. Encoded protein: CASSLGYQPQHF.

This sequence joins TRBV21-1 and TRBJ1-1; TRBD1 reflects the table's D call only, with no check against the DNA. TRBV21-1 is listed as a pseudogene. The CDR3 sequence is 16 residues long. The CDR3 nucleotides read TGTGCCAGCAGCAAAGGAAGTTCAAGGGGTGCAACTGAAGCTTTCTTT. Its protein product is CASSKGSSRGATEAFF.